This T cell receptor beta chain stems from a study of control samples from healthy donors and cancer patients. The data were produced by immunoSEQ multiplex PCR, yet TCRdb's version contains in-frame clones alone and is incomplete. The table has 9,500 to 15,000 clones, approximately 94% seen once. Per the germline V gene, CDR1 is SNHLY and CDR2 is FYNNEI. The trim removed 6 bases at V and 7 bases at J, leaving 6 bases unmatched. The CDR3 has 13 residues. The chain has TRBV2 and TRBJ1-5; TRBD1 matches at 7 bases. The sequenced sample consisted of PBMCs. The source of this sequence is an older man with head and neck cancer. The CDR3 loop reads CASRTGPGQPQHF. CDR3 nucleotides: TGTGCCAGCAGGACAGGGCCAGGCCAGCCCCAGCATTTT. The full variable domain, with the rest looked up from reference TRBV2 and TRBJ1-5, is EPEVTQTPSHQVTQMGQEVILRCVPISNHLYFYWYRQILGQKVEFLVSFYNNEISEKSEIFDDQFSVERPDGSNFTLKIRSTKLEDSAMYFCASRTGPGQPQHFGDGTRLSIL.